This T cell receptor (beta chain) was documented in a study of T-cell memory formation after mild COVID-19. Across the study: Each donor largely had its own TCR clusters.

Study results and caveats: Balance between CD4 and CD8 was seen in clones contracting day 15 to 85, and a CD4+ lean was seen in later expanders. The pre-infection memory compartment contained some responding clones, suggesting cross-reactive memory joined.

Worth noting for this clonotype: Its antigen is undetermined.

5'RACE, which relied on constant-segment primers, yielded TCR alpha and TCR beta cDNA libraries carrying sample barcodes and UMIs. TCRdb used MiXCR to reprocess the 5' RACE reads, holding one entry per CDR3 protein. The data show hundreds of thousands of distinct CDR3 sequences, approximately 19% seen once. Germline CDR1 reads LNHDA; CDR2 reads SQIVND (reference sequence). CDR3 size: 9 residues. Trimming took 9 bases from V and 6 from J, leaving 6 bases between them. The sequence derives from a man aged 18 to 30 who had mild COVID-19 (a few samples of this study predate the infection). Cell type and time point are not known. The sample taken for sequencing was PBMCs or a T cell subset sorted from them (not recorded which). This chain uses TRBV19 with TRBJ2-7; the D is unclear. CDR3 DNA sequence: TGTGCCAGACGGCTCGAGCAGTACGTC. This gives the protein CARRLEQYV.